This TCR beta chain was captured in a study of PD-L1 blockade in urothelial cancer. Study overall: Prior chemotherapy ranged from 0 to 3 regimens per patient.

Sampling of each patient yielded between 1 and 8 specimens, collected pretreatment and on-treatment. Libraries were prepared by immunoSEQ multiplex PCR; TCRdb keeps only in-frame clonotypes and omits some of them. Among more than 40,000 clones, 85% to 90% were seen once, and the ten largest hold roughly 15%. V shed 2 bases and J shed 3 bases, with 11 bases lying between them. This CDR3 region has 15 residues. Germline loops: CDR1 MNHNS, CDR2 SASEGT. The receptor comes from a woman in her sixties with urothelial cancer. Sequenced material: PBMCs, taken around atezolizumab (anti-PD-L1) treatment. V gene TRBV6-1 combines with J gene TRBJ2-1, with D possibly matching TRBD1 (5 bases). Here the CDR3 DNA reads TGTGCCAGCAGTGAATCGGCAGGGAACTACAATGAGCAGTTCTTC. It translates to CASSESAGNYNEQFF.